The text below deals with one T cell receptor (beta chain). The antigen is undetermined. This record comes from a study of blood T cells in healthy people across ages. Alongside a J-beta primer mix, a sample-barcoded 5' primer served in a second PCR lasting roughly 7 to 11 cycles. Tagging of each cDNA molecule was performed by a template-switch adaptor with 12 random nucleotides. One entry per CDR3 protein results from TCRdb running MiXCR on the 5' RACE reads. Among 850,000 to 1,000,000 distinct CDR3 sequences listed, 40% to 60% were seen once. Study findings and constraints: Naive T cell percentage showed a strong correlation with TCR beta diversity.

CDR1 and CDR2 from the germline V gene are SQVTM and ANQGSEA. Trimming stripped 3 bases from V and 2 bases from J, with 9 bases between. This CDR3 region has 13 residues. The TCR sequence derives from a man in his thirties or forties in good health. J is TRBJ2-3 and V is TRBV29-1; no reliable D call. Input material: blood. The CDR3: CSVDGENTDTQYF. CDR3 in DNA: TGCAGCGTTGACGGCGAAAACACAGATACGCAGTATTTT.